Here is one T cell receptor (beta chain) with its context. Its cognate antigen is unknown. The record originates from a study of T-cell memory formation after mild COVID-19. J lost 3 bases, V lost 1 base, and 5 bases had no gene match. The CDR3 extends over 16 amino acids. Germline lookup yields CDR1 KGHDR and CDR2 SFDVKD. The study's findings and limits: Some responding clones appeared in pre-infection memory, suggesting cross-reactive memory joined. Whereas later expanders leaned CD4+, clones contracting day 15 to 85 showed a balanced CD4/CD8 makeup.

Researchers used 5'RACE with constant-segment primers to make TCR alpha and TCR beta cDNA libraries that carry sample barcodes and UMIs. One entry per CDR3 protein, called by TCRdb with MiXCR from the 5' RACE reads. The sample has over 450,000 distinct CDR3 sequences, around 21% seen once. This chain connects TRBV24-1 to TRBJ2-3, with 8 bases lining up with TRBD1. Sequenced material: PBMCs or a T cell subset sorted from them (not recorded which). This receptor was obtained from an adult woman who had mild COVID-19 (a few samples of this study predate the infection). Cell type and time point are not known. This CDR3 reads CATSDLGQGLTDTQYF. CDR3 bases: TGTGCCACCAGTGATTTAGGACAGGGTTTAACAGATACGCAGTATTTT.